The source of this T cell receptor beta chain is a study of cytomegalovirus exposure and HLA in healthy donors. Only in-frame clones appear in the TCRdb table, and some are missing; sequencing was by immunoSEQ multiplex PCR. The sample lists some 350,000 clones, about 85% occurring once. The length of the CDR3 is 16 residues. The V end lost 5 bases, the J end lost 2 bases, and 19 bases lay between the germline ends. The V gene's germline CDR1 is LNHNV and CDR2 YYDKDF (reference sequence). Input material: PBMCs. The receptor was derived from a woman aged 30 to 39 in good health and CMV-seropositive. The chain uses TRBV15 and TRBJ2-7, with D possibly matching TRBD2 (6 bases). CDR3 protein: CATSGPLRGSPYEQYF. The CDR3 region has the DNA TGTGCCACCAGCGGACCTTTGCGGGGATCTCCCTACGAGCAGTACTTC.